The present entry profiles one TCR beta chain with its context. Its antigen remains unknown. TCRdb keeps only in-frame clones here, not all; method: immunoSEQ multiplex PCR. The repertoire holds tens of thousands of clones, with approximately 89% as singletons. The record originates from a study of OX40 agonist ivuxolimab in advanced cancers. Findings and caveats of the study: The mean number of expanded clones was higher in CD8+ T cells than in CD4+. The study observed clonal expansion of CD4+ and CD8+ blood T cells by week 6 at 0.1 to 3.0 mg/kg. It was also the case that some nonresponders had low normalized T-cell clonal expansion.

The origin of this receptor is an adult with an advanced solid tumor such as melanoma, head and neck, liver or kidney cancer. Source: CD4+ or CD8+ T cells sorted from blood, taken in a trial of the OX40 agonist ivuxolimab.

The DNA for the CDR3 is TGTGCCAGCAGCGTAGTGGGACAGTCGAACACCGGGGAGCTGTTTTTT. Residues: CASSVVGQSNTGELFF. This chain uses TRBV9 with TRBJ2-2; TRBD1 matches 7 bases. Germline V gene lookup returns CDR1 SGDLS and CDR2 YYNGEE. The CDR3 consists of 16 residues. V lost 0 bases, J lost 0 bases, and 2 bases stayed unmatched.